The 12 T cell receptor beta chains presented below share a single source sample, sequenced in a study of blood T cells in healthy people across ages. Together with a sample-barcoded 5' primer, a J-beta primer mix was included in a second PCR lasting about 6 to 11 cycles. TCRdb re-called the 5' RACE reads with MiXCR, one entry per CDR3 protein. The data show approximately 1.5 million distinct CDR3 sequences, with under 55% seen just once and about 3.8% held by the top ten. The sample consisted of blood. The receptor source for this set is a woman aged 18-29 years in good health.

The rearrangement links TRBV29-1 to TRBJ2-1; D is uncertain. V lost 6 bases and J lost 2, with 14 bases in between. Germline loops: CDR1 SQVTM, CDR2 ANQGSEA. The CDR3 has 14 amino acids. The CDR3 nucleotides read TGCAGCGTACTGACTCTAAGGGCCTACAATGAGCAGTTCTTC. Amino acids: CSVLTLRAYNEQFF.

This chain links TRBV7-6 with TRBJ2-4; TRBD2 might be the D (6 bases). Gene TRBJ2-7 matches the end of the DNA better, so the J call may be wrong. The CDR3 consists of 14 residues. Germline CDR1 and CDR2: SGHVS and FNYEAQ. This CDR3 is CASSLSPGSHEQYF. CDR3 coding DNA: TGTGCCAGCAGCTTAAGTCCCGGGAGCCACGAGCAGTACTTC.

This clonotype was seen only a few times. V gene TRBV9 combines with J gene TRBJ2-5; TRBD2 might be the D (5 bases). CDR3 size: 15 residues. Trimming removed 4 bases from V and 1 base from J, with 14 bases in between. Germline values: CDR1 SGDLS, CDR2 YYNGEE. CDR3 nucleotide sequence: TGTGCCAGCAGCCCCACGGGATTACCCCAAGAGACCCAGTACTTC. Protein: CASSPTGLPQETQYF.

This clonotype turned up a few times. This may come from a read error, since a much larger clone is one base off. V and J are TRBV20-1 and TRBJ2-7, with 11 bases lining up with TRBD2. Germline V gene data show CDR1 as DFQATT and CDR2 as SNEGSKA (reference sequence). The J segment lost 7 bases and the V segment lost 1 base, leaving 15 bases of the junction unmatched. CDR3 size: 17 residues. Here the CDR3 DNA reads TGCAGTGCTAGAGGAGAACTGGGACTAGCGGTTTACAATGAGCAGTACTTC. Translated, it gives CSARGELGLAVYNEQYF.

This clonotype showed up many times. The V gene is TRBV9, the J gene TRBJ1-1, with D unresolved. CDR1 SGDLS and CDR2 YYNGEE come from the germline V gene. Trimming pared 4 bases from V and 1 base from J, leaving 11 bases between. This CDR3 contains 14 residues. CDR3 residues: CASSSRTENTEAFF. In DNA, the CDR3 is TGTGCCAGCAGCTCTAGGACGGAGAACACTGAAGCTTTCTTT.

In DNA, the CDR3 is TGCAGTGCCGAGAGACAGGGCATGAACACTGAAGCTTTCTTT. It codes for CSAERQGMNTEAFF. The chain joins TRBV20-1 to TRBJ1-1; 7 bases are shared with TRBD1. There are 14 residues in the CDR3. Germline V gene sequence: CDR1 DFQATT, CDR2 SNEGSKA (reference sequence). After removal of 6 bases from V and 0 bases from J, the junction contained 7 bases not matched to a gene.

Note on this clonotype: One end of the junction fails to match germline, which may point to a read error. The chain joins TRBV27 to TRBJ2-1, with D maybe TRBD2 (6 bases). Looked up from germline, CDR1 is MNHEY and CDR2 is SMNVEV (reference sequence). The CDR3 is 14 amino acids. CDR3 sequence: CASSTGTGTYEQFF. CDR3 DNA: TGTGCTAGCAGTACCGGGACTGGCACCTACGAGCAGTTCTTC.

This clonotype was counted only a few times. V is TRBV6-2 or TRBV6-3 and J is TRBJ1-1; D gene uncertain. The V gene's germline CDR1 is MNHEY and CDR2 SVGEGT. The CDR3 sequence is 12 residues long. Trimming shortened V by 6 bases and J by 1 base, and 6 bases separated the two germline ends. The CDR3 loop is CASSVKNTEAFF. CDR3 bases: TGTGCCAGCAGCGTCAAGAACACTGAAGCTTTCTTT.

The chain carries TRBV20-1 and TRBJ2-1; D not resolved. Germline loops: CDR1 DFQATT, CDR2 SNEGSKA (reference sequence). This CDR3 is built from 14 residues. V was shortened by 3 bases and J by 0 bases, with 9 bases between the two germline ends. Here the CDR3 reads CSASGVDSYNEQFF. CDR3 coding DNA: TGCAGTGCTAGCGGAGTTGACTCCTACAATGAGCAGTTCTTC.

The rearrangement uses TRBV28 and TRBJ2-2; 9 nucleotides agree with TRBD2. V trimming: 2 bases; J trimming: 2 bases; junction bases outside the gene matches: 9. The CDR3 runs to 18 residues. The V gene's germline CDR1 is MDHEN and CDR2 SYDVKM. The CDR3 protein is CASSLGLSGRPNTGELFF. As DNA, the CDR3 is TGTGCCAGCAGTTTAGGTCTTAGCGGGAGACCAAACACCGGGGAGCTGTTTTTT.

The rearrangement links TRBV27 to TRBJ2-1; TRBD1 aligns across 8 bases. Germline CDR1 reads MNHEY; CDR2 reads SMNVEV (reference sequence). This CDR3 comprises 13 residues. J lost 9 bases, V lost 4 bases, and 5 bases had no gene match. The DNA for the CDR3 is TGTGCCAGCAGTTCGACAGGGGCGGGTGAGCAGTTCTTC. Protein product: CASSSTGAGEQFF.

Turning to this clonotype: A read error may explain this, as a much larger clone is one base away. This sequence joins TRBV4-3 and TRBJ2-1; TRBD1 is a possible D gene (6 bases). The CDR3 is 13 amino acids. Germline CDR1 reads LGHNA; CDR2 reads YSLEER. V was clipped by 0 bases and J by 12 bases, with 12 bases between them. The chain's CDR3 is CASSQDRRRGQFF. As DNA, the CDR3 is TGCGCCAGCAGCCAAGATCGACGCAGGGGGCAGTTCTTC.